The entry below describes one TCR beta chain. Other DNA sequences from this sample encode an identical CDR3 as well. This table comes from immunoSEQ multiplex PCR, and its TCRdb copy is limited to in-frame clones, with some not included. The table has 130,000 or so clones, 85% to 90% seen once. Chemo-refractory metastatic non-small-cell lung cancer patients received focal radiation with ipilimumab CTLA-4 blockade. Germline lookup yields CDR1 SGHNT and CDR2 YYREEE (reference sequence). The V end was cut by 0 bases, the J end by 7 bases, with 10 bases between. The length of the CDR3 is 14 residues. This record comes from a study of radiotherapy plus CTLA-4 blockade in lung cancer. Whole-study context: Disease control was present in roughly 29% of patients, and objective responses in under 20%.

The receptor's source is a human donor with non-small cell lung cancer that progressed on radiotherapy plus ipilimumab. The starting material was peripheral blood, obtained from a patient treated with radiotherapy plus ipilimumab. The J gene is TRBJ1-4, the V gene TRBV5-4, with D possibly matching TRBD1 (5 bases). CDR3 amino acids: CASSLGSRGEKLFF. The DNA of the CDR3 is TGTGCCAGCAGCTTGGGCAGTAGGGGTGAAAAACTGTTTTTT.